A single sample is the source of the 27 T cell receptor beta chains below, sequenced in a study of blood T cell repertoires in COVID-19. Method: immunoSEQ multiplex PCR; TCRdb's copy keeps in-frame clones and lacks some. This sample has 200,000 to 300,000 clones, with 80% to 90% found just once. Material: peripheral blood. Source of these receptors: a young man with active or convalescent COVID-19.

The count of this clone is one. The chain carries TRBV7-2 and TRBJ2-2, with a tentative D call TRBD1 (5 bases). CDR3 length equals 14 residues. V gave up 6 bases and J gave up 1 base, with 9 bases separating them. The V gene's germline CDR1 is SGHTA and CDR2 FQGNSA. The CDR3 DNA sequence: TGTGCCAGCAGGATTACAGGGAACACCGGGGAGCTGTTTTTT. Translation: CASRITGNTGELFF.

The chain joins TRBV7-6 to TRBJ1-1, with 9 bases that match TRBD1. V dropped 5 bases and J dropped 5; count of bases not matched to a gene: 9. Germline V gene sequence: CDR1 SGHVS, CDR2 FNYEAQ. The CDR3 contains 15 residues. CDR3 amino acids: CASSPGTGMDTEAFF. CDR3 coding DNA: TGTGCCAGCAGCCCAGGGACAGGGATGGATACTGAAGCTTTCTTT.

This chain uses TRBV19 with TRBJ2-1, with 14 bases aligning to TRBD2. The CDR3 runs 16 residues. The germline V gene has CDR1 LNHDA and CDR2 SQIVND (reference sequence). The ends lost 4 bases at V and 7 bases at J; junction bases unmatched: 6. The CDR3 is CASSTATSGGGNEQFF. The CDR3 nucleotides read TGTGCCAGTAGTACAGCGACTAGCGGGGGGGGTAATGAGCAGTTCTTC.

V is TRBV4-2 and J is TRBJ2-1; 10 bases line up with TRBD2. V shed 4 bases, J shed 7 bases, and the junction held 7 bases outside the gene matches. Germline V lookup: CDR1 LGHNA, CDR2 YNFKEQ. The CDR3 has 15 residues. The CDR3 sequence: CASSPGAGGLNEQFF. The CDR3 DNA follows: TGTGCCAGCAGCCCTGGAGCGGGGGGGCTTAATGAGCAGTTCTTC.

J is TRBJ1-6 and V is TRBV7-9; no reliable D call. The V gene lost 5 bases and the J gene lost 8 bases, with 19 bases spanning the gap. There are 16 residues in the CDR3. Germline lookup yields CDR1 SEHNR and CDR2 FQNEAQ (reference sequence). The DNA for the CDR3 is TGTGCCAGCAGCCTCGCTGGTACGACACCGGATTCACCCCTCCACTTT. Residues: CASSLAGTTPDSPLHF.

The V gene is TRBV19, the J gene TRBJ1-5, with 7 positions matching TRBD1. CDR3 size: 15 residues. CDR1 and CDR2 (germline): LNHDA, SQIVND (reference sequence). V lost 4 bases to trimming and J lost 5 bases; unmatched junction nucleotides: 8. CDR3 residues: CASSNPGTVYQPQHF. The CDR3 DNA sequence: TGTGCCAGTAGTAACCCCGGGACAGTCTATCAGCCCCAGCATTTT.

J is TRBJ1-1 and V is TRBV6-5; unclear D gene. The germline V gene has CDR1 MNHEY and CDR2 SVGAGI. V was pared by 8 bases and J by 1 base, with 11 bases between. This CDR3 spans 13 amino acids. CDR3 in amino acids: CASWVRGNTEAFF. CDR3 DNA sequence: TGTGCCAGCTGGGTCCGAGGGAACACTGAAGCTTTCTTT.

By sample share, this clone is medium-sized (0.01 to 0.1%). The rearrangement links TRBV14 to TRBJ2-2; TRBD1 matches 11 bases. Germline V lookup: CDR1 SGHDN, CDR2 FVKESK. The J segment lost 0 bases and the V segment lost 4 bases, leaving 10 bases of the junction unmatched. CDR3 length: 19 residues. This CDR3 is CASSLFGTGGNPNTGELFF. Here the CDR3 DNA reads TGTGCCAGCAGCCTCTTTGGGACAGGGGGGAATCCGAACACCGGGGAGCTGTTTTTT.

V usage is TRBV24-1 and J usage is TRBJ2-3; 7 nucleotides agree with TRBD2. Germline-derived CDR1 and CDR2 are KGHDR and SFDVKD. This CDR3 comprises 17 residues. Germline trimming cut 4 bases from V and 2 bases from J; bases unmatched to any gene: 11. The CDR3 region is CATSDALQRGFTDTQYF. The CDR3 nucleotides are TGTGCCACCAGTGACGCGCTTCAGCGGGGCTTCACAGATACGCAGTATTTT.

The chain joins TRBV4-1 to TRBJ2-1; TRBD2 matches 12 bases. The V gene's germline CDR1 is MGHRA and CDR2 YSYEKL. The CDR3 runs to 15 residues. V shed 7 bases and J 9 bases; nucleotides not matched to a gene: 10. The CDR3 region is CASTDRLAGVGEQFF. In DNA form, the CDR3 reads TGCGCCAGCACCGACAGACTAGCGGGGGTTGGTGAGCAGTTCTTC.

V and J are TRBV5-6 and TRBJ1-1, with 7 bases aligning to TRBD1. Trimming cost V 4 bases and J 4 bases; bases outside gene matches: 22. CDR3 size: 19 residues. Germline loops: CDR1 SGHDT, CDR2 YYEEEE. The CDR3 DNA sequence: TGTGCCAGCAGCGCCTCTGGGACAGAAGGGTCGATTTTGGCCACTGAAGCTTTCTTT. As protein: CASSASGTEGSILATEAFF.

This sequence joins TRBV29-1 and TRBJ1-2, with 12 bases aligning to TRBD1. CDR3 size: 13 residues. Germline CDR1 SQVTM, CDR2 ANQGSEA. V dropped 6 bases and J dropped 8; count of bases not matched to a gene: 7. The CDR3 region has the DNA TGCAGCGTAAGGGGACAGGGGGCGACGGGCTACACCTTC. It codes for CSVRGQGATGYTF.

The chain is built from TRBV9 and TRBJ2-7; 12 nucleotides align to TRBD2. The V gene end was trimmed by 4 bases and the J gene end by 5 bases; junction bases not matched to a gene: 4. This CDR3 spans 14 amino acids. Per germline, CDR1 SGDLS and CDR2 YYNGEE. In DNA, the CDR3 is TGTGCCAGCAGCCAGACTAGCGGGGGCGACGAGCAGTACTTC. Its protein product is CASSQTSGGDEQYF.

This clone was seen a single time. The chain uses TRBV13 and TRBJ2-7; 8 positions agree with TRBD1. CDR3 length: 15 amino acids. Germline V gene data show CDR1 as PRHDT and CDR2 as FYEKMQ (reference sequence). Trimming removed 0 bases from V and 5 bases from J; junction bases left unmatched: 6. CDR3 sequence reads: CASSLGTGDIDEQYF. The CDR3 bases are TGTGCCAGCAGCTTAGGGACAGGGGATATAGACGAGCAGTACTTC.

The rearrangement links TRBV6-5 to TRBJ1-1, with TRBD1 matching 7 bases. J gave up 1 base and V 5 bases, and 4 bases lay outside the gene matches. This CDR3 contains 14 residues. Per the germline V gene, CDR1 is MNHEY and CDR2 is SVGAGI. The CDR3 DNA is TGTGCCAGCAGTCCAGGGACAGCGAACACTGAAGCTTTCTTT. This encodes CASSPGTANTEAFF.

This sequence joins TRBV29-1 and TRBJ1-5; weak D call: TRBD1 (6 bases). Trimming took 8 bases from V and 6 from J, leaving 17 bases between them. The CDR3 sequence is 13 residues long. In germline, CDR1 is SQVTM, CDR2 ANQGSEA. The CDR3 here is CSFSQGLGQPQHF. CDR3 sequence (DNA): TGCAGCTTCTCGCAGGGGCTGGGTCAGCCCCAGCATTTT.

This clone was found a few times. The CDR3 region is CASSELFGGQPQHF. CDR3 DNA sequence: TGTGCCAGCAGTGAATTGTTCGGGGGGCAGCCCCAGCATTTT. This chain uses TRBV6-1 with TRBJ1-5; D possibly corresponds to TRBD1 (5 bases). Trimming stripped 2 bases from V and 7 bases from J, with 12 bases between. Per germline, CDR1 MNHNS and CDR2 SASEGT. The CDR3 consists of 14 residues.

For the CDR3, the DNA is TGTGCCAGCAGCGAGTGGGACAGGGGGCCCGAGCAGTACTTC. Translation: CASSEWDRGPEQYF. This rearrangement joins TRBV9 to TRBJ2-7, with 12 bases aligning to TRBD1. Germline CDR1 reads SGDLS; CDR2 reads YYNGEE. After removal of 3 bases from V and 6 bases from J, the junction contained 4 bases not matched to a gene. CDR3 size: 14 residues.

The gene calls are TRBV5-1 and TRBJ2-2, with TRBD2 matching 8 bases. Germline trimming cut 1 base from V and 1 base from J; bases unmatched to any gene: 6. CDR3 length equals 17 residues. CDR1 and CDR2 from the germline V gene are SGHRS and YFSETQ. The CDR3 reads CASSLSLAGLNTGELFF. In DNA, the CDR3 is TGCGCCAGCAGCTTGTCGCTAGCGGGCCTGAACACCGGGGAGCTGTTTTTT.

The CDR3 DNA follows: TGTGCCAGCAGCTTAGCCTCGGGGACTTTGGAGCAGTACTTC. The encoded protein is CASSLASGTLEQYF. The chain uses TRBV7-9 and TRBJ2-7, with D maybe TRBD2 (6 bases). The CDR3 is made up of 14 amino acids. Deletions cut 0 bases from V and 7 bases from J, with 13 bases between. In germline, CDR1 is SEHNR, CDR2 FQNEAQ (reference sequence). The complete variable domain, with remaining parts taken from reference TRBV7-9 and TRBJ2-7, reads DTGVSQNPRHKITKRGQNVTFRCDPISEHNRLYWYRQTLGQGPEFLTYFQNEAQLEKSRLLSDRFSAERPKGSFSTLEIQRTEQGDSAMYLCASSLASGTLEQYFGPGTRLTVT.

In DNA, the CDR3 is TGTGCCAGCAGTTTTGACAGGGCCACTGAAGCTTTCTTT. Protein sequence: CASSFDRATEAFF. The chain couples TRBV6-2 or TRBV6-3 to TRBJ1-1; 7 bases fit TRBD1. The CDR3 length is 13 residues. The germline CDR1 and CDR2 sequences are MNHEY and SVGEGT. Trimming removed 4 bases from V and 4 bases from J; junction bases left unmatched: 3.

V and J are TRBV7-2 and TRBJ1-3; D is perhaps TRBD1 (6 bases). Trimming took 5 bases from V and 4 from J, leaving 18 bases between them. CDR1 is SGHTA and CDR2 is FQGNSA in the germline V gene. CDR3 length equals 16 residues. This CDR3 reads CASSPQGKRKGNTIYF. CDR3 nucleotide sequence: TGTGCCAGCAGCCCCCAGGGGAAGCGGAAGGGAAACACCATATATTTT.

The table lists this clone with a count of one. The CDR3 sequence is CASSPVGEVTQYF. Here the CDR3 DNA reads TGTGCCAGCTCACCGGTCGGGGAGGTGACCCAGTACTTC. The chain is built from TRBV18 and TRBJ2-5, with a possible D match to TRBD2 (6 bases). The germline CDR1 and CDR2 sequences are KGHSH and LQKENI. V lost 3 bases, J lost 7 bases, and 12 bases lay in between. The CDR3 contains 13 residues.

The rearrangement joins TRBV27 to TRBJ2-7; no clear D. The CDR3 is made up of 14 amino acids. CDR1 is MNHEY and CDR2 is SMNVEV in the germline V gene (reference sequence). The V end was cut by 6 bases, the J end by 2 bases, with 14 bases between. CDR3 nucleotide sequence: TGTGCCAGCAGCCTAAAACAGCCAACCTACGAGCAGTACTTC. Protein product: CASSLKQPTYEQYF.

The chain has TRBV4-1 and TRBJ1-6; 7 bases agree with TRBD1. Germline V CDR1 and CDR2: MGHRA, YSYEKL. Losses at the gene ends were 4 bases for V and 5 bases for J; bases not matched to a gene: 2. CDR3 size: 14 residues. The CDR3 loop is CASSPGQNNSPLHF. CDR3 nucleotides: TGCGCCAGCAGCCCGGGACAGAATAATTCACCCCTCCACTTT.

The V gene is TRBV10-3, the J gene TRBJ1-2; 9 nucleotides line up with TRBD1. CDR3 length equals 13 residues. Germline V gene sequence: CDR1 ENHRY, CDR2 SYGVKD. The trim removed 5 bases at V and 7 bases at J, leaving 5 bases unmatched. Here the CDR3 reads CAISIGQGLGYTF. The CDR3, as DNA: TGTGCCATCAGTATAGGACAGGGGCTTGGCTACACCTTC.

V is TRBV15 and J is TRBJ1-1; D is perhaps TRBD1 (5 bases). Germline CDR1 LNHNV, CDR2 YYDKDF (reference sequence). Trimming took 5 bases from V and 0 from J, leaving 16 bases between them. This CDR3 is built from 16 residues. The CDR3 sequence: CATSRERGGVNTEAFF. The CDR3 region has the DNA TGTGCCACCAGCCGGGAGCGGGGCGGGGTGAACACTGAAGCTTTCTTT.